The present T cell receptor beta chain was sequenced within a study of human T cells and chemical hapten exposure (dated by TCRdb to the early 2020s). Describing the broader study: Libraries were pooled for sequencing, and variation in per-sample TCR yields was attributed mainly to small differences in library volumes within the pool. The study tracked peripheral blood TCR repertoire changes in vivo during primary and secondary sensitization to the hapten diphenylcyclopropenone (DPC) in alopecia patients. For every blood RNA sample, sequencing covered both the TCR alpha and TCR beta chains.

According to the study, the label for this sample's time point signals: healthy volunteer bleed at 2 weeks. Total RNA was extracted from unfractionated whole blood that had been collected in Tempus Blood RNA tubes. Roughly 5 healthy volunteers were used as TCR sequencing controls and were bled at day 0, 2 weeks and 6 weeks. In this sample, this clonotype turned up a few times. Its antigen remains undetermined. Per-nucleotide qualities are absent, and no much larger clonotype sits a single base away. Overall study results and their limits: Repeated subsampling changed both the strength of the expansion versus patch-test correlation and the threshold at which the correlation became significant. DPC sensitization did not change how many TCRs were above 1 in 1000 frequency, and no evidence was found of alterations in global repertoire structure.

Libraries were built with RACE. Instrument used: NextSeq 500. During library preparation, unique molecular identifiers were attached to individual cDNA molecules so that TCRs could be counted in a quantitative, reproducible way. In the authors' own workflow: The median number of TCRs per sample was over 85,000, ranging from about 20,000 to 700,000. V, J and CDR3 annotation of the TCR reads was performed with the Decombinator software suite. To make PS versus PT1 abundance plots, every sample was subsampled to the same number of TCRs (28,000). TCRs were defined as expanded if absent before sensitization and observed at least eight times at the 2-week time point. TCRdb redid the processing of the public reads, applying fastp at Q25 and MiXCR, and retained in-frame beta chains. Each CDR3 protein appears once, grouped with its most common genes and DNA. The V and J calls come from TCRdb's annotation, not from the publication. For this sample there are approximately 97,000 distinct CDR3 sequences; approximately 10% appear just once. Of the sample, about 3% falls within the top ten clones.

The germline ends are 15 bases apart after V is trimmed by 2 bases and J by 8 bases. The CDR3 has 14 amino acids, counting the end cysteine and phenylalanine. The DNA shown is the 42-base CDR3, in frame from base 1. The germline V gene yields MDHEN for CDR1 and SYDVKM for CDR2. Sequencing was done on a sample of whole blood. This receptor was obtained from a female donor in good health. Some clones in this sample may be carry-over from other donors' samples. The V gene is TRBV28 and the J gene is TRBJ1-1; the D region possibly corresponds to TRBD1 (5 bases align). The DNA is TGTGCCAGCAGTTTAGAAAATTGGGGGTCCGAAGCTTTCTTT. This is translated as CASSLENWGSEAFF.